This TCR beta chain was recorded in a study of blood T cell repertoires in COVID-19. For the study at large: Samples representing acute and convalescent COVID-19 were sourced from the United States, Italy and Spain. T cells, B-cell-depleted T cells, or PBMCs provided the cDNA or gDNA that served as material.

The CDR3 sequence is 14 residues long. Germline-derived CDR1 and CDR2 are ENHRY and SYGVKD. The germline V and J ends were trimmed by 5 bases and 3 bases, with 13 bases remaining between them. This clone has only one observation. In the original analysis: Reference gene primer amplification in the assay estimated nucleated cell counts. Assay: immunoSEQ multiplex PCR; the TCRdb copy retains only in-frame clones and omits some. V and J calls and clone size are given by that table; D and trimming were obtained from the DNA. The sample holds tens of thousands of clones, 78% seen once. The rearrangement uses TRBV10-3 and TRBJ1-2; tentatively, D is TRBD1 (5 bases). The sequence derives from a human donor in a cohort sampled during active COVID-19. The sample comprised peripheral blood. CDR3 DNA sequence: TGTGCCATCAGTAAGATGACAGACGACTATGGCTACACCTTC. It yields the protein CAISKMTDDYGYTF.